This TCR beta chain is drawn from a study of blood T cells in healthy people across ages. As concerns this clonotype: Its antigen is not known. Given a much more abundant clone one base away, this may be a read error.

Per sample, at least 5 micrograms of total RNA were extracted. V lost 2 bases, J lost 12 bases, and 17 bases lay in between. The CDR3 runs 13 residues. Germline-derived CDR1 and CDR2 are SGHRS and YFSETQ. Then a second PCR, running roughly 7 to 11 cycles, was carried out with a sample-barcoded 5' primer and a J-beta primer mix. Using its own MiXCR run on the 5' RACE reads, TCRdb lists one record per CDR3 protein. This sample carries about 1.4 million distinct CDR3 sequences, almost 60% of them seen once, and the ten largest clones take 6.5% to 8.5%. Study-level points and caveats: Naive T cell percentage strongly correlated with TCR beta diversity. Roughly linear declines in TCR beta diversity per million T cells occurred with age. Naive and antigen-experienced cells were not separated, limiting conclusive comparison.

Sequencing was done on a sample of blood. The TCR originated in a man between 18 and 29 years old in good health. The J gene is TRBJ2-5, the V gene TRBV5-1; D not resolved. The CDR3 region has the DNA TGCGCCAGCAGCTTTCAGGTTGGGCATGAGAAGTACTTC. This encodes CASSFQVGHEKYF.